Described below is a single TCR beta chain sequence and its context. This entry belongs to a study of blood T cell repertoires in COVID-19. Across the study: Samples representing acute and convalescent COVID-19 were sourced from the United States, Italy and Spain. PBMCs, B-cell-depleted T cells, or T cells were the source of the cDNA or gDNA that made up the material.

CDR1 and CDR2 from the germline V gene are MNHEY and SVGAGI. With 5 bases clipped from V and 4 bases from J, the junction kept 1 base outside the gene matches. The CDR3 is 14 amino acids. The authors' processing: Amplification from reference gene primers served as the basis for estimated nucleated cell counts. Repertoires were generated with immunoSEQ multiplex PCR, while TCRdb's copy carries only in-frame clones and drops some. That table gives V, J and clone size, and the DNA gave D and trimming. Among around 250,000 clones listed, around 83% were seen once. Sequencing was carried out using peripheral blood. This clonotype was sampled from a woman aged 40 to 49 who had recovered from COVID-19. The gene calls are TRBV6-5 and TRBJ2-1; 11 nucleotides match TRBD1. This chain's CDR3 is CASSRDRGYNEQFF. The DNA of the CDR3 is TGTGCCAGCAGTCGGGACAGGGGGTACAATGAGCAGTTCTTC.